Below are 21 T cell receptor beta chains sequenced from a single sample in a study of T cells in Graves' hyperthyroidism and ophthalmopathy. RNA transcripts yielded amplified TCR beta CDR3 regions. The HTBI set primed first-round TCR CDR3 RT-PCR. TCRdb redid the calling of the multiplex PCR reads with MiXCR, one entry per CDR3 protein. Of 350,000 or so distinct CDR3 sequences detected, around 18% appear once; the ten largest clones hold roughly a sixth. Sequencing was done on a sample of blood. Receptor source: a woman between 40 and 55 years old with Graves' ophthalmopathy.

This clonotype was observed many times. The chain uses TRBV27 and TRBJ2-7; 13 bases map to TRBD2. The CDR3 extends over 14 amino acids. Per germline, CDR1 MNHEY and CDR2 SMNVEV (reference sequence). J was trimmed by 4 bases and V by 6 bases; bases with no gene match: 3. The CDR3 DNA is TGTGCCAGCAGCGGGACTAGCGGGATGTACGAGCAGTACTTC. Protein sequence: CASSGTSGMYEQYF.

This clonotype was recorded at least ten times. As DNA, the CDR3 is TGTGCCAGCAGCTTAGTGACGGGGCGCGGGGGCCGATCCTACGAGCAGTACTTC. Residues: CASSLVTGRGGRSYEQYF. V and J are TRBV11-2 and TRBJ2-7; D is possibly TRBD2 (7 bases). Germline V CDR1 and CDR2: SGHAT, FQNNGV. The ends were cut back, 1 base at V and 1 base at J, with 20 bases in the middle. CDR3 length: 18 amino acids.

This clonotype was picked up many times. This chain joins TRBV15 and TRBJ1-6; no reliable D call. The CDR3 runs to 15 residues. Trimming cost V 3 bases and J 4 bases, with 10 bases left between them. Per germline, CDR1 LNHNV and CDR2 YYDKDF (reference sequence). The CDR3 nucleotides are TGTGCCACCAGCAGTTCCAGCAGTTATAATTCACCCCTCCACTTT. Protein product: CATSSSSSYNSPLHF.

About this clonotype: At one of its ends the junction is not consistent with the germline gene, which may arise from a read error. V gene TRBV12-5 combines with J gene TRBJ1-1; D gene uncertain. Germline values: CDR1 LGHNT, CDR2 FRNRAP. The CDR3 contains 14 residues. This CDR3 is CASGSFGLNTEAYF. The CDR3 DNA follows: TGTGCTAGTGGTTCATTCGGACTGAACACTGAAGCTTACTTT.

This clonotype was detected a few times. The chain carries TRBV11-1 and TRBJ2-7; 8 positions match TRBD1. Germline loops: CDR1 SGHAT, CDR2 FQDESV (reference sequence). This CDR3 has 15 amino acids. V shed 4 bases and J 1 base; nucleotides not matched to a gene: 6. CDR3 bases: TGTGCCAGCAGCTCAGACAGGGGATTTTCCTACGAGCAGTACTTC. This encodes CASSSDRGFSYEQYF.

This clonotype appeared many times. The J gene is TRBJ2-5, the V gene TRBV5-5, with TRBD2 matching 8 bases. There are 14 residues in the CDR3. Looked up from germline, CDR1 is SGHKS and CDR2 is YYEKEE (reference sequence). V lost 3 bases to trimming and J lost 2 bases; unmatched junction nucleotides: 3. The CDR3 loop is CASSSTSEQETQYF. For the CDR3, the DNA is TGTGCCAGCAGCTCGACTAGCGAGCAAGAGACCCAGTACTTC.

This clonotype showed up many times. The chain combines TRBV6-2 or TRBV6-3 with TRBJ1-1, with 10 bases matching TRBD1. Per germline, CDR1 MNHEY and CDR2 SVGEGT. The CDR3 covers 15 residues. The V and J ends lost 2 bases and 5 bases, in that order; junction bases with no gene match: 5. The CDR3 DNA follows: TGTGCCAGCAGTTACCACCGGGACAGGGGAACTGAAGCTTTCTTT. This sequence encodes CASSYHRDRGTEAFF.

This clonotype was recorded a few times. This chain joins TRBV7-9 and TRBJ2-7; tentative D call: TRBD1 (5 bases). Germline loops: CDR1 SEHNR, CDR2 FQNEAQ (reference sequence). V lost 5 bases and J lost 2, with 16 bases in between. The length of the CDR3 is 15 residues. The CDR3 sequence: CASSPRTQRPYEQYF. The CDR3, as DNA: TGTGCCAGCAGCCCCAGGACACAGAGACCCTACGAGCAGTACTTC.

This clonotype came up many times. V and J are TRBV12-3 or TRBV12-4 and TRBJ2-4, with TRBD1 matching over 7 bases. With V trimmed by 1 base and J by 9 bases, 9 bases remained unmatched. This CDR3 is 15 amino acids long. The CDR3 loop is CASSLGTGGPSIQYF. The CDR3 DNA is TGTGCCAGCAGTTTAGGGACAGGAGGCCCAAGCATTCAGTACTTC.

This clonotype was observed at least ten times. CDR3 nucleotides: TGTGCCAGCAGCCTGACAGGGGATAAAGACACTGAAGCTTTCTTT. Translation: CASSLTGDKDTEAFF. This chain uses TRBV7-2 with TRBJ1-1; TRBD1 aligns across 8 bases. V trimming: 5 bases; J trimming: 3 bases; junction bases outside the gene matches: 8. In germline, CDR1 is SGHTA, CDR2 FQGNSA. This CDR3 comprises 15 residues.

This clonotype has a count of ten or more. The chain carries TRBV11-2 and TRBJ1-2; D is undetermined. This CDR3 region has 17 residues. Germline assignment: CDR1 SGHAT and CDR2 FQNNGV. Trimming pared 2 bases from V and 0 bases from J, leaving 16 bases between. CDR3 sequence: CASSLLRSTVANYGYTF. The CDR3 nucleotides are TGTGCCAGCAGCTTATTACGGAGCACTGTAGCTAACTATGGCTACACCTTC.

This clonotype was seen only a few times. J is TRBJ1-1 and V is TRBV7-2, with 8 bases aligning to TRBD1. Germline V gene sequence: CDR1 SGHTA, CDR2 FQGNSA. CDR3 length equals 12 residues. Trimming at V came to 5 bases and at J to 11 bases, leaving 7 bases not matched to a gene. CDR3 in DNA: TGTGCCAGCAGCAGCGGACAGGGTAGGGCTTTCTTT. Translation: CASSSGQGRAFF.

This clonotype was counted between two and nine times. This chain uses TRBV6-5 with TRBJ1-6; D gene uncertain. The germline gives CDR1 MNHEY, CDR2 SVGAGI. Trimming stripped 3 bases from V and 4 bases from J, with 7 bases between. This CDR3 comprises 14 residues. The CDR3: CASSYAGYNSPLHF. The CDR3 DNA reads TGTGCCAGCAGTTATGCGGGTTATAATTCACCCCTCCACTTT.

This clonotype came up many times. The V and J genes are TRBV11-2 and TRBJ2-7, with a possible D match to TRBD2 (5 bases). V was cut by 3 bases and J by 6 bases, with 21 bases left in between. The CDR3 is 16 residues long. Germline V gene sequence: CDR1 SGHAT, CDR2 FQNNGV. This chain's CDR3 is CASSLDWRTVTGEQYF. The CDR3 region has the DNA TGTGCCAGCAGCTTGGATTGGAGGACTGTCACTGGCGAGCAGTACTTC.

At least ten counts were recorded for this clonotype. This sequence joins TRBV11-2 and TRBJ2-5; 7 bases are shared with TRBD1. The CDR3 consists of 16 residues. The germline CDR1 and CDR2 sequences are SGHAT and FQNNGV. V trimming: 1 base; J trimming: 5 bases; junction bases outside the gene matches: 10. The CDR3: CASSLGGRGKMETQYF. CDR3 in DNA: TGTGCCAGCAGCTTAGGTGGCAGGGGGAAGATGGAGACCCAGTACTTC.

This clonotype has at least ten counts. The genes are TRBV29-1 and TRBJ1-1; perhaps TRBD1 as D (6 bases). V was clipped by 7 bases and J by 5 bases, with 17 bases between them. The CDR3 runs 13 residues. The germline gives CDR1 SQVTM, CDR2 ANQGSEA. DNA of the CDR3: TGCAGCGGGACCCACAGGGAAGGGACTGAAGCTTTCTTT. Translated, it gives CSGTHREGTEAFF.

This clonotype was seen at least ten times. This chain joins TRBV7-9 and TRBJ1-2; no firm D call. V lost 1 base and J 7 bases, leaving 10 bases between the germline ends. Germline V gives CDR1 SEHNR, CDR2 FQNEAQ (reference sequence). CDR3 length: 13 amino acids. The CDR3 spells CASSLGTTGGYTF. CDR3 DNA: TGTGCCAGCAGCTTAGGGACTACGGGTGGCTACACCTTC.

This clonotype came up many times. The V call is TRBV19, the J call TRBJ1-1, with TRBD1 matching 9 bases. Germline V gene sequence: CDR1 LNHDA, CDR2 SQIVND (reference sequence). V dropped 8 bases and J dropped 3; count of bases not matched to a gene: 4. The CDR3 is 13 residues long. CDR3 protein: CASWDRVDTEAFF. The DNA of the CDR3 is TGTGCCAGTTGGGACAGGGTCGACACTGAAGCTTTCTTT.

The chain has TRBV27 and TRBJ2-4; a weak D match, TRBD2 (6 bases). The length of the CDR3 is 14 residues. With 4 bases removed from V and 5 bases from J, the gap between germline ends came to 12 bases. The germline V gene has CDR1 MNHEY and CDR2 SMNVEV (reference sequence). CDR3 sequence: CASSSLGTQNIQYF. The CDR3 DNA reads as TGTGCCAGCAGTTCCCTCGGGACTCAAAACATTCAGTACTTC.

There are many counts of this clonotype. The chain has TRBV19 and TRBJ1-1; D uncertain. Looked up from germline, CDR1 is LNHDA and CDR2 is SQIVND (reference sequence). The CDR3 contains 12 residues. V was cut by 8 bases and J by 5 bases, with 12 bases left in between. The chain's CDR3 is CASGTLGTEAFF. CDR3 coding DNA: TGTGCCAGTGGCACCCTCGGGACTGAAGCTTTCTTT.

In this sample, this clonotype turned up many times. V usage is TRBV20-1 and J usage is TRBJ2-4, with D possibly called TRBD1 or TRBD2 (5 bases each). The CDR3 spans 18 residues. The germline V and J ends were trimmed by 3 bases and 3 bases, with 24 bases remaining between them. Germline V gene lookup returns CDR1 DFQATT and CDR2 SNEGSKA (reference sequence). For the CDR3, the DNA is TGCAGTGCTAGGCCGGGACGAACTCCCCTCCGAGGCAAAAACATTCAGTACTTC. Translated, it gives CSARPGRTPLRGKNIQYF.